The 27 T cell receptor beta chains below were found in one sample sequenced in a study of T-cell memory formation after mild COVID-19. Each CDR3 protein gets one entry after TCRdb re-called the 5' RACE reads with MiXCR. The repertoire consists of 100,000 to 120,000 distinct CDR3 sequences, with over 15% occurring once and the leading ten covering around 5.1%. The specimen sequenced was PBMCs or a T cell subset sorted from them (not recorded which). All receptors derive from a man between 18 and 29 years old who had mild COVID-19 (a few samples of this study predate the infection). Cell type and time point are not known.

This rearrangement joins TRBV7-2 to TRBJ2-2; 8 bases line up with TRBD1. Trimming removed 2 bases from V and 1 base from J; junction bases left unmatched: 3. The CDR3 totals 16 residues. Germline V gene sequence: CDR1 SGHTA, CDR2 FQGNSA. CDR3 residues: CASSLYGTGNTGELFF. The CDR3 DNA sequence: TGTGCCAGCAGCTTATACGGGACAGGGAACACCGGGGAGCTGTTTTTT.

The rearrangement links TRBV9 to TRBJ1-1; 9 bases line up with TRBD1. The ends lost 3 bases at V and 1 base at J; junction bases unmatched: 1. The CDR3 is made up of 14 amino acids. CDR1 SGDLS and CDR2 YYNGEE come from the germline V gene. Here the CDR3 DNA reads TGTGCCAGCAGCGAGACAGGGGGGAACACTGAAGCTTTCTTT. Its translation is CASSETGGNTEAFF. The whole variable domain, filled in from reference TRBV9 and TRBJ1-1, reads DSGVTQTPKHLITATGQRVTLRCSPRSGDLSVYWYQQSLDQGLQFLIQYYNGEERAKGNILERFSAQQFPDLHSELNLSSLELGDSALYFCASSETGGNTEAFFGQGTRLTVV.

The chain carries TRBV5-6 and TRBJ1-1, with D uncertain. V shed 1 base and J shed 10 bases, with 5 bases lying between them. Germline loops: CDR1 SGHDT, CDR2 YYEEEE. The CDR3 spans 10 residues. As DNA, the CDR3 is TGTGCCAGCAGCTTGTCTTCAGCTTTCTTT. This encodes CASSLSSAFF.

The chain uses TRBV15 and TRBJ2-5; the match to TRBD2 covers 11 bases. Germline CDR1 and CDR2: LNHNV and YYDKDF (reference sequence). V was pared by 2 bases and J by 2 bases, with 4 bases of the junction left unmatched. CDR3 length equals 16 residues. CDR3 amino acids: CATSRPGTSGQETQYF. The CDR3 bases are TGTGCCACCAGCAGACCCGGGACTAGCGGACAAGAGACCCAGTACTTC.

The V gene is TRBV6-2 or TRBV6-3, the J gene TRBJ2-5; 9 positions agree with TRBD2. Germline values: CDR1 MNHEY, CDR2 SVGEGT. The CDR3 has 15 residues. The ends lost 8 bases at V and 4 bases at J; junction bases unmatched: 11. The CDR3: CASWRERGVGETQYF. The CDR3 DNA sequence: TGTGCCAGCTGGCGGGAGCGGGGGGTAGGAGAGACCCAGTACTTC.

This clonotype was found a few times. The J gene is TRBJ2-6, the V gene TRBV9; D is unresolved. This CDR3 region has 12 residues. V lost 4 bases and J lost 6, with 5 bases in between. Germline V gene sequence: CDR1 SGDLS, CDR2 YYNGEE. CDR3 sequence reads: CASSLQANVLTF. CDR3 bases: TGTGCCAGCAGCCTCCAGGCCAACGTCCTGACTTTC.

The chain couples TRBV9 to TRBJ1-2; D gene ambiguous. CDR1 is SGDLS and CDR2 is YYNGEE in the germline V gene. CDR3 length: 13 residues. V lost 6 bases and J 5 bases, leaving 14 bases between the germline ends. This chain's CDR3 is CASTRGPLYGYTF. The CDR3 DNA reads as TGTGCCAGCACCCGAGGACCGCTTTATGGCTACACCTTC.

The genes are TRBV12-3 or TRBV12-4 and TRBJ1-6, with D unclear. The CDR3 sequence is 12 residues long. The ends were cut back, 11 bases at V and 9 bases at J, with 14 bases in the middle. Here the CDR3 reads CAAGGLGSPLHF. CDR3 DNA sequence: TGTGCCGCCGGCGGATTAGGTTCACCCCTCCACTTT.

The CDR3 loop reads CASSQVLAGGLGTGELFF. CDR3 in DNA: TGTGCCAGCAGCCAAGTTCTAGCGGGGGGGCTTGGGACCGGGGAGCTGTTTTTT. This sequence joins TRBV4-2 and TRBJ2-2; 12 bases map to TRBD2. Germline loops: CDR1 LGHNA, CDR2 YNFKEQ. V lost 1 base, J lost 5 bases, and 8 bases stayed unmatched. The CDR3 has 18 residues.

The chain combines TRBV7-9 with TRBJ2-5; TRBD1 matches 9 bases. The CDR3 is 17 amino acids. Trimming removed 0 bases from V and 1 base from J; junction bases left unmatched: 6. The germline V gene encodes CDR1 SEHNR and CDR2 FQNEAQ (reference sequence). The CDR3 DNA follows: TGTGCCAGCAGCTTAGCGTTCGGGACAGGGAGCCAAGAGACCCAGTACTTC. Amino acid sequence: CASSLAFGTGSQETQYF.

DNA for the CDR3: TGTGCCAGCAGCTTCTGTGGGGGGATGGGCAATCAGCCCCAGCATTTT. It specifies CASSFCGGMGNQPQHF. The J gene is TRBJ1-5, the V gene TRBV11-2, with a tentative D call TRBD1 (5 bases). The CDR3 has 16 residues. V gave up 3 bases and J gave up 2 bases, with 14 bases separating them. From germline, CDR1 is SGHAT and CDR2 FQNNGV.

This clonotype was recorded a few times. The J gene is TRBJ2-1, the V gene TRBV7-3; no firm D call. Deletions cut 5 bases from V and 8 bases from J, with 10 bases between. The CDR3 covers 12 residues. In germline, CDR1 is SGHTA, CDR2 FQGTGA. The CDR3 is CASSPRTDEQFF. As DNA, the CDR3 is TGTGCCAGCAGCCCCCGTACCGATGAGCAGTTCTTC.

This clonotype was counted between two and nine times. The chain recombines TRBV4-3 with TRBJ1-2; no definite D call. The CDR3 runs to 13 residues. Trimming took 4 bases from V and 7 from J, leaving 13 bases between them. CDR1 LGHNA and CDR2 YSLEER come from the germline V gene. CDR3: CASSPTVAGGYTF. The CDR3 DNA reads TGCGCCAGCAGCCCGACCGTTGCTGGTGGCTACACCTTC.

At least ten counts were recorded for this clonotype. V and J are TRBV12-3 or TRBV12-4 and TRBJ1-1; D call uncertain. The CDR3 contains 13 residues. V lost 3 bases to trimming and J lost 5 bases, with 10 bases between them. For the CDR3, the DNA is TGTGCCAGCAGTTTGGAGGTTATGACTGAAGCTTTCTTT. Its protein product is CASSLEVMTEAFF.

There are a few counts of this clonotype. The rearrangement links TRBV6-5 to TRBJ1-1, with D perhaps TRBD1 (5 bases). With 8 bases removed from V and 3 bases from J, the gap between germline ends came to 13 bases. The CDR3 has 13 amino acids. Germline CDR1 is MNHEY and CDR2 is SVGAGI. The CDR3 reads CASGHPRDTEAFF. The CDR3 nucleotides read TGTGCCAGCGGACACCCACGAGACACTGAAGCTTTCTTT.

This clonotype was counted only a few times. This sequence joins TRBV7-2 and TRBJ2-1; D remains ambiguous. The CDR3 sequence is 11 residues long. The V and J ends lost 3 bases and 13 bases respectively, with 10 bases between them. Per the germline V gene, CDR1 is SGHTA and CDR2 is FQGNSA. This CDR3 reads CASSFNGIQFF. CDR3 sequence (DNA): TGTGCCAGCAGCTTTAACGGAATCCAGTTCTTC.

This clonotype was seen a few times. V and J are TRBV5-5 and TRBJ2-3; D ambiguous. Trimming removed 3 bases from V and 0 bases from J, with 8 bases in between. The CDR3 is 14 amino acids. Germline values: CDR1 SGHKS, CDR2 YYEKEE (reference sequence). CDR3: CASSSFPSTDTQYF. For the CDR3, the DNA is TGTGCCAGCAGCTCCTTTCCTAGCACAGATACGCAGTATTTT.

This chain links TRBV6-2 or TRBV6-3 with TRBJ2-4; 9 positions match TRBD2. From germline, CDR1 is MNHEY and CDR2 SVGEGT. This CDR3 has 14 residues. With 8 bases clipped from V and 11 bases from J, the junction kept 13 bases outside the gene matches. The CDR3 reads CASRQGLQRGVQYF. In DNA form, the CDR3 reads TGTGCCAGCCGTCAGGGGCTCCAGCGGGGGGTTCAGTACTTC.

This clonotype was counted between two and nine times. Here the CDR3 DNA reads TGTGCCACCAGTGGGAGAGGAGAGACCCAGTACTTC. This encodes CATSGRGETQYF. The V and J genes are TRBV24-1 and TRBJ2-5; D is unresolved. This CDR3 is 12 amino acids long. The V end was cut by 5 bases, the J end by 4 bases, with 7 bases between. Germline CDR1 is KGHDR and CDR2 is SFDVKD.

This clonotype was found a few times. The chain employs TRBV10-3 and TRBJ2-1; D gene uncertain. Deletions cut 3 bases from V and 2 bases from J, with 11 bases between. CDR1 is ENHRY and CDR2 is SYGVKD in the germline V gene. This CDR3 has 15 residues. The CDR3 sequence: CAISDPRITYNEQFF. In DNA form, the CDR3 reads TGTGCCATCAGTGACCCCCGAATAACCTACAATGAGCAGTTCTTC.

The chain has TRBV10-3 and TRBJ2-3, with a weak D call TRBD1 (6 bases). CDR1 and CDR2 (germline): ENHRY, SYGVKD. V lost 1 base, J lost 5 bases, and 13 bases lay in between. The CDR3 consists of 15 residues. CDR3 amino acids: CAISEYRVVGDTQYF. CDR3 in DNA: TGTGCCATCAGTGAGTACAGGGTTGTTGGAGATACGCAGTATTTT.

This clonotype has only a few counts. The V gene is TRBV20-1, the J gene TRBJ1-3, with TRBD1 matching over 8 bases. There are 12 residues in the CDR3. Losses at the gene ends were 8 bases for V and 4 bases for J; bases not matched to a gene: 4. Germline values: CDR1 DFQATT, CDR2 SNEGSKA (reference sequence). Here the CDR3 DNA reads TGCAGTTACAGGGGGTACGGAAACACCATATATTTT. Translation: CSYRGYGNTIYF.

The chain is built from TRBV6-2 or TRBV6-3 and TRBJ1-2; 10 bases are a match to TRBD1. In germline, CDR1 is MNHEY, CDR2 SVGEGT. The CDR3 is made up of 14 amino acids. V trimming: 6 bases; J trimming: 8 bases; junction bases outside the gene matches: 9. CDR3 residues: CASRPDRGMGGYTF. The CDR3 coding sequence is TGTGCCAGCAGACCGGACAGGGGGATGGGAGGCTACACCTTC.

The CDR3 nucleotides are TGTGCCATCAGCGGGACAGGGGCGGGGATCGATGGCTACACCTTC. Its translation: CAISGTGAGIDGYTF. The chain combines TRBV10-3 with TRBJ1-2; 10 bases match TRBD1. Germline V gene sequence: CDR1 ENHRY, CDR2 SYGVKD. The ends lost 6 bases at V and 6 bases at J; junction bases unmatched: 10. CDR3 length: 15 residues.

V is TRBV29-1 and J is TRBJ1-1; D may be TRBD1 (6 bases). Germline assignment: CDR1 SQVTM and CDR2 ANQGSEA. Deletions cut 6 bases from V and 0 bases from J, with 11 bases between. The CDR3 runs 13 residues. As DNA, the CDR3 is TGCAGCGTCCAAGGACAGTTGAACACTGAAGCTTTCTTT. Its protein is CSVQGQLNTEAFF.

This clonotype has only a few counts. The chain is built from TRBV5-1 and TRBJ2-3; D is ambiguous. This CDR3 contains 16 residues. Between the trimmed V and J ends, which lost 1 base and 0 bases, there was a span of 12 bases. Germline V lookup: CDR1 SGHRS, CDR2 YFSETQ. CDR3 protein: CASSLIGTTSTDTQYF. The CDR3 region has the DNA TGCGCCAGCAGCTTGATTGGTACCACTAGCACAGATACGCAGTATTTT.

A few counts support this clonotype. This chain joins TRBV7-7 and TRBJ2-3; the D gene could be TRBD1 or TRBD2 (6 bases each). The CDR3 sequence is 16 residues long. Germline V gene lookup returns CDR1 SSHAT and CDR2 FNYEAQ (reference sequence). V gave up 5 bases and J gave up 9 bases, with 24 bases separating them. The CDR3 nucleotides are TGTGCCAGCAGCCCCGATTCGGGGGCCGTTTTAGAAACGCAGTATTTT. This codes for CASSPDSGAVLETQYF.